This T cell receptor beta chain was found in a study of blood T cell repertoires in COVID-19. In the source study's methods: Counts of nucleated cells, estimated from reference gene primer amplification, were obtained. The assay was immunoSEQ multiplex PCR, and TCRdb's table has in-frame clones only and misses some. The V and J calls and clone size come from that table; D and trimming were worked out from the DNA. The sample carries roughly 570,000 clones, 85% to 90% recorded once. The germline gives CDR1 LGHDT, CDR2 YNNKEL (reference sequence). The CDR3 has 17 amino acids. Trimming pared 6 bases from V and 0 bases from J, leaving 18 bases between.

Sequencing was performed on peripheral blood. The source of this sequence is a woman aged 45-60 years with COVID-19, enrolled during active disease. The chain uses TRBV3-1 (or the pseudogene TRBV3-2) and TRBJ1-3, with D possibly matching TRBD1 (6 bases). CDR3 bases: TGTGCCAGCAGACAGACAGGTCCCTATGCCTCTGGAAACACCATATATTTT. Protein: CASRQTGPYASGNTIYF.